This TCR beta chain originates from a study of early T cells in non-severe SARS-CoV-2 infection. Individual cDNA molecules were tagged with unique molecular identifiers. TCRdb re-called the 5' RACE reads with MiXCR, one entry per CDR3 protein. Here the sample spans about 39,000 distinct CDR3 sequences, roughly 6% being singletons. Germline CDR1 reads SGHRS; CDR2 reads YFSETQ. Trimming left V 3 bases short and J 0 bases short, with 12 bases between. CDR3 length: 15 residues. This clonotype was detected ten times or more. The chain joins TRBV5-1 to TRBJ2-5; D may be TRBD1 (6 bases). The receptor comes from an adult who was a healthcare worker with PCR-confirmed SARS-CoV-2 infection or an uninfected control (not recorded which). This specimen consisted of whole blood, obtained at baseline. The chain's CDR3 is CASSSGASYQETQYF. CDR3 coding DNA: TGCGCCAGCAGCTCAGGGGCCTCGTACCAAGAGACCCAGTACTTC.